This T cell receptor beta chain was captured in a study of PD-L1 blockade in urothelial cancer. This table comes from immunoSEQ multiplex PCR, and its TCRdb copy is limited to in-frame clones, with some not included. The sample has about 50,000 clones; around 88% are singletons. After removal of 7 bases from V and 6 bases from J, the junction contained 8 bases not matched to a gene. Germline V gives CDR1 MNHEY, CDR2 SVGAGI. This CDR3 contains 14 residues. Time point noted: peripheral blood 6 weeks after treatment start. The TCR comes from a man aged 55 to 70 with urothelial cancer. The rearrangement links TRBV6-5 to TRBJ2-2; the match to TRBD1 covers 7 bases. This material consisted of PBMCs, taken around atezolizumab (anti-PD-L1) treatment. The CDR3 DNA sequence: TGTGCCAGCAAGAAGTACAGGGGTTCCGGGGAGCTGTTTTTT. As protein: CASKKYRGSGELFF.